This T cell receptor (beta chain) was documented in a study of yellow fever vaccine responses in identical twins. Germline V gives CDR1 SGHKS, CDR2 YYEKEE (reference sequence). V was trimmed by 1 base and J by 6 bases, leaving 11 bases between them. The CDR3 spans 15 residues. TCRdb itself ran the RT-PCR reads through MiXCR, one entry per CDR3 protein. Among tens of thousands of distinct CDR3 sequences, around 77% were seen once, and the ten largest hold 4% to 6%. The chain links TRBV5-5 to TRBJ1-6, with D hard to call. The sequencing used T cells from blood (PBMCs), unsorted or a sorted subset (not recorded which), collected before or after yellow fever vaccination (not recorded which). The TCR originated in a woman aged 18 to 35 who received the yellow fever vaccine. The CDR3 protein is CASSLISASNSPLHF. For the CDR3, the DNA is TGTGCCAGCAGCTTGATCTCCGCATCTAATTCACCCCTCCACTTT.